Below, 30 T cell receptor beta chains from the same sample are listed, as sequenced in a study of blood T cell repertoires in COVID-19. The table came from immunoSEQ multiplex PCR; TCRdb's copy has only in-frame clones and leaves some out. The sample lists about 64,000 clones; 88% were seen once. Material for sequencing was PBMCs or T cells enriched from blood (not recorded which). All receptors derive from a woman aged 40-49 years who had recovered from COVID-19.

The chain recombines TRBV29-1 with TRBJ1-2; D uncertain. With 2 bases removed from V and 4 bases from J, the gap between germline ends came to 8 bases. The CDR3 sequence is 12 residues long. Germline V gene data show CDR1 as SQVTM and CDR2 as ANQGSEA. CDR3 DNA: TGCAGCGTTGAAACTGAGAGCTATGGCTACACCTTC. This sequence encodes CSVETESYGYTF.

In nucleotides, the CDR3 is TGTGCCAGCAGCCCCTATGGGACTACCGGGCGGGGGGAGCTGTTTTTT. As protein: CASSPYGTTGRGELFF. The rearrangement joins TRBV3-1 (or the pseudogene TRBV3-2) to TRBJ2-2, with 7 bases identical to TRBD2. V shed 4 bases, J shed 8 bases, and the junction held 13 bases outside the gene matches. CDR3 length: 16 amino acids. Germline CDR1 LGHDT, CDR2 YNNKEL (reference sequence).

CDR3 DNA: TGTGCCAGCAGCCAAGAACAGGGCCCACCTCGACTCTACGAGCAGTACTTC. Translation: CASSQEQGPPRLYEQYF. This sequence joins TRBV14 and TRBJ2-7; D may be TRBD1 (6 bases). Trimming removed 0 bases at V and 3 bases at J, with 18 bases between. The CDR3 sequence is 17 residues long. Germline V gene data show CDR1 as SGHDN and CDR2 as FVKESK.

The chain uses TRBV3-1 (or the pseudogene TRBV3-2) and TRBJ2-5; 7 nucleotides align to TRBD2. Germline CDR1 reads LGHDT; CDR2 reads YNNKEL (reference sequence). The CDR3 runs to 14 residues. V lost 1 base and J lost 2; bases outside the gene matches: 1. CDR3 nucleotides: TGTGCCAGCAGCCAAGCGGGGGGACAAGAGACCCAGTACTTC. Translation: CASSQAGGQETQYF.

The chain has TRBV7-9 and TRBJ1-2; possibly TRBD1 for D (5 bases). Germline CDR1 SEHNR, CDR2 FQNEAQ (reference sequence). This CDR3 is 14 amino acids long. V lost 5 bases, J lost 4 bases, and 14 bases lay in between. DNA of the CDR3: TGTGCCAGCAGCGAAAACCGGGGGAGCTATGGCTACACCTTC. Translating gives CASSENRGSYGYTF.

A few counts support this clone. The chain recombines TRBV11-3 with TRBJ1-3; D is unclear. CDR1 is SGHNT and CDR2 is YENEEA in the germline V gene. The CDR3 has 14 residues. Trimming pared 1 base from V and 3 bases from J, leaving 7 bases between. The CDR3 loop reads CASSLVSLGNTIYF. The DNA for the CDR3 is TGTGCCAGCAGCTTAGTTTCTCTTGGAAACACCATATATTTT.

The chain couples TRBV5-4 to TRBJ2-1; D might be TRBD1 (5 bases). Germline-derived CDR1 and CDR2 are SGHNT and YYREEE (reference sequence). Deletions cut 6 bases from V and 5 bases from J, with 15 bases between. This CDR3 comprises 14 residues. CDR3 in amino acids: CASTTSRQNNEQFF. Written as DNA, the CDR3 is TGTGCCAGCACCACATCCAGACAGAACAATGAGCAGTTCTTC.

For this clone: Different DNA sequences within this sample yield the same CDR3. The V call is TRBV5-1, the J call TRBJ1-4; TRBD1 agrees at 11 bases. With 4 bases clipped from V and 2 bases from J, the junction kept 4 bases outside the gene matches. Germline V gene sequence: CDR1 SGHRS, CDR2 YFSETQ. The CDR3 length is 16 residues. CDR3 nucleotides: TGCGCCAGCAGCCTCGGACAGGGGGCTACTAATGAAAAACTGTTTTTT. Amino acid sequence: CASSLGQGATNEKLFF.

This clone was seen just once. V is TRBV12-5 and J is TRBJ2-7; 7 nucleotides agree with TRBD1. CDR1 and CDR2 from the germline V gene are LGHNT and FRNRAP. V lost 0 bases and J lost 2; bases outside the gene matches: 16. The CDR3 loop spans 19 amino acids. CDR3 coding DNA: TGTGCTAGTGGTTTGGTACACACCCTCTCCGGGACAGTACCCTACGAGCAGTACTTC. Amino acids: CASGLVHTLSGTVPYEQYF. Full variable domain (outside the CDR3, taken from reference TRBV12-5 and TRBJ2-7): DARVTQTPRHKVTEMGQEVTMRCQPILGHNTVFWYRQTMMQGLELLAYFRNRAPLDDSGMPKDRFSAEMPDATLATLKIQPSEPRDSAVYFCASGLVHTLSGTVPYEQYFGPGTRLTVT.

The sample holds one count of this clone. V and J are TRBV5-8 and TRBJ2-7, with 8 nucleotides matching TRBD1. CDR1 and CDR2 (germline): SGHTS, YDEGEE. The CDR3 length is 17 residues. V dropped 0 bases and J dropped 2; count of bases not matched to a gene: 10. CDR3 DNA sequence: TGTGCCAGCAGCTTGGCCCTTGACAGGGGCTTCCCCTACGAGCAGTACTTC. Its translation is CASSLALDRGFPYEQYF.

V and J are TRBV27 and TRBJ1-2; 7 bases map to TRBD1. The ends lost 6 bases at V and 2 bases at J; junction bases unmatched: 3. CDR1 MNHEY and CDR2 SMNVEV come from the germline V gene (reference sequence). This CDR3 contains 13 residues. This CDR3 is CASRLQGNYGYTF. Here the CDR3 DNA reads TGTGCCAGCAGGTTACAGGGGAACTATGGCTACACCTTC.

The chain employs TRBV6-5 and TRBJ2-1; TRBD2 agrees at 15 bases. The CDR3 totals 15 residues. Germline V CDR1 and CDR2: MNHEY, SVGAGI. V was pared by 4 bases and J by 10 bases, with 5 bases of the junction left unmatched. The CDR3 DNA is TGTGCCAGCAGTTTAGGGACTAGCGGGGGGAACGAGCAGTTCTTC. Translated: CASSLGTSGGNEQFF.

The V call is TRBV2, the J call TRBJ2-3; 11 nucleotides line up with TRBD2. The trim removed 4 bases at V and 8 bases at J, leaving 8 bases unmatched. The CDR3 covers 15 residues. CDR1 is SNHLY and CDR2 is FYNNEI in the germline V gene. The CDR3 sequence is CASSGNSGGAFTQYF. Here the CDR3 DNA reads TGTGCCAGCAGTGGGAATAGCGGGGGGGCCTTTACGCAGTATTTT. Variable domain in full (rest from reference TRBV2 and TRBJ2-3): EPEVTQTPSHQVTQMGQEVILRCVPISNHLYFYWYRQILGQKVEFLVSFYNNEISEKSEIFDDQFSVERPDGSNFTLKIRSTKLEDSAMYFCASSGNSGGAFTQYFGPGTRLTVL.

The chain combines TRBV6-5 with TRBJ2-5; D possibly corresponds to TRBD1 (6 bases). CDR1 and CDR2 from the germline V gene are MNHEY and SVGAGI. The CDR3 is 14 amino acids. V dropped 6 bases and J dropped 1 base, with 12 bases sitting between them. The CDR3 DNA reads as TGTGCCAGCAGACCGACAGGAATCCAAGAGACCCAGTACTTC. Translating gives CASRPTGIQETQYF.

V usage is TRBV3-1 (or the pseudogene TRBV3-2) and J usage is TRBJ2-3, with TRBD1 as a possible D gene (6 bases). V was cut by 1 base and J by 2 bases, with 10 bases left in between. The germline CDR1 and CDR2 sequences are LGHDT and YNNKEL (reference sequence). The CDR3 has 15 amino acids. The CDR3 spells CASSQGQVSTDTQYF. The CDR3, as DNA: TGTGCCAGCAGCCAAGGACAGGTTTCCACAGATACGCAGTATTTT.

This clone turned up a few times. The J gene is TRBJ2-5, the V gene TRBV5-4; TRBD1 agrees at 8 bases. The CDR3 has 13 residues. With 4 bases clipped from V and 5 bases from J, the junction kept 4 bases outside the gene matches. Germline V CDR1 and CDR2: SGHNT, YYREEE (reference sequence). Written as DNA, the CDR3 is TGTGCCAGCAGCCAGGACAGGGTCGAGACCCAGTACTTC. Residues: CASSQDRVETQYF.

V usage is TRBV3-1 (or the pseudogene TRBV3-2) and J usage is TRBJ2-4, with D possibly matching TRBD1 (6 bases). This CDR3 is 13 amino acids long. The germline V gene has CDR1 LGHDT and CDR2 YNNKEL (reference sequence). The V and J ends lost 3 bases and 6 bases respectively, with 9 bases between them. The CDR3 protein is CASSQAGVNIQYF. As DNA, the CDR3 is TGTGCCAGCAGCCAGGCAGGGGTAAACATTCAGTACTTC.

The genes are TRBV5-1 and TRBJ2-5; TRBD1 aligns across 7 bases. The CDR3 has 14 residues. CDR1 is SGHRS and CDR2 is YFSETQ in the germline V gene. Losses at the gene ends were 0 bases for V and 3 bases for J; bases not matched to a gene: 2. CDR3 amino acids: CASSLGQGKETQYF. As DNA, the CDR3 is TGCGCCAGCAGCTTGGGACAGGGTAAAGAGACCCAGTACTTC.

The table lists this clone with a few counts. V usage is TRBV7-3 and J usage is TRBJ1-1; 12 nucleotides match TRBD1. The CDR3 is 19 residues long. Germline V gene data show CDR1 as SGHTA and CDR2 as FQGTGA. With V trimmed by 5 bases and J by 4 bases, 17 bases remained unmatched. CDR3 nucleotides: TGTGCCAGCAGCGCCCGAGCTCTGGGACAGGGGGCGCAGGGCACTGAAGCTTTCTTT. Encoded protein: CASSARALGQGAQGTEAFF.

This chain uses TRBV2 with TRBJ2-5, with TRBD1 identical over 7 bases. Germline assignment: CDR1 SNHLY and CDR2 FYNNEI. Trimming cost V 0 bases and J 2 bases; bases outside gene matches: 3. CDR3 size: 15 residues. CDR3 amino acids: CASSEAGQIQETQYF. In nucleotides, the CDR3 is TGTGCCAGCAGTGAAGCGGGACAGATTCAAGAGACCCAGTACTTC.

The chain joins TRBV5-1 to TRBJ2-5; 9 bases are shared with TRBD2. This CDR3 is 16 amino acids long. The trim removed 4 bases at V and 3 bases at J, leaving 10 bases unmatched. The germline CDR1 and CDR2 sequences are SGHRS and YFSETQ. The CDR3 DNA reads as TGCGCCAGCAGCGCTCGGAGCGGGGGGTCCGAAGAGACCCAGTACTTC. Translating gives CASSARSGGSEETQYF. The full variable domain, completed using reference TRBV5-1 and TRBJ2-5, is KAGVTQTPRYLIKTRGQQVTLSCSPISGHRSVSWYQQTPGQGLQFLFEYFSETQRNKGNFPGRFSGRQFSNSRSEMNVSTLELGDSALYLCASSARSGGSEETQYFGPGTRLLVL.

This clone has more than one count but fewer than ten. The genes are TRBV18 and TRBJ1-6; D is possibly TRBD1 (6 bases). V was trimmed by 3 bases and J by 2 bases, leaving 17 bases between them. The CDR3 spans 18 residues. Per germline, CDR1 KGHSH and CDR2 LQKENI. The CDR3 protein is CASSPINRAGPYNSPLHF. CDR3 sequence (DNA): TGTGCCAGCTCACCGATTAACAGGGCCGGGCCCTATAATTCACCCCTCCACTTT. Using reference TRBV18 and TRBJ1-6 for the parts outside the CDR3, the full variable domain is NAGVMQNPRHLVRRRGQEARLRCSPMKGHSHVYWYRQLPEEGLKFMVYLQKENIIDESGMPKERFSAEFPKEGPSILRIQQVVRGDSAAYFCASSPINRAGPYNSPLHFGNGTRLTVT.

J is TRBJ2-5 and V is TRBV11-2; no clear D gene. CDR1 and CDR2 from the germline V gene are SGHAT and FQNNGV. The V and J ends lost 5 bases and 3 bases respectively, with 10 bases between them. This CDR3 is built from 13 residues. DNA of the CDR3: TGTGCCAGCAGCCGAGAGCCCAAAGAGACCCAGTACTTC. It yields the protein CASSREPKETQYF.

The chain links TRBV6-5 to TRBJ2-7; D might be TRBD1 (6 bases). CDR1 MNHEY and CDR2 SVGAGI come from the germline V gene. V was trimmed by 11 bases and J by 5 bases, leaving 13 bases between them. The CDR3 covers 11 residues. CDR3 nucleotide sequence: TGTGCCGCCGCCCAGGGGAACGAGCAGTACTTC. Translating it yields CAAAQGNEQYF.

The V call is TRBV29-1, the J call TRBJ1-1; D is unclear. The V end was cut by 4 bases, the J end by 1 base, with 10 bases between. CDR3 length equals 13 residues. CDR1 and CDR2 from the germline V gene are SQVTM and ANQGSEA. The CDR3 coding sequence is TGCAGCGTTGTGGAGGATTGGAACACTGAAGCTTTCTTT. Encoded protein: CSVVEDWNTEAFF.

The table lists this clone with a count of one. This chain uses TRBV11-2 with TRBJ1-2; 8 bases fit TRBD1. V dropped 6 bases and J dropped 4; count of bases not matched to a gene: 13. The CDR3 sequence is 16 residues long. Germline CDR1 is SGHAT and CDR2 is FQNNGV. CDR3 loop: CASSSRGQGGSYGYTF. For the CDR3, the DNA is TGTGCCAGCAGTTCTAGAGGACAGGGTGGTAGCTATGGCTACACCTTC.

This clone has only one observation. The chain is built from TRBV12-3 or TRBV12-4 and TRBJ2-5; perhaps TRBD2 as D (6 bases). Trimming left V 8 bases short and J 5 bases short, with 12 bases between. This CDR3 comprises 12 residues. CDR3 amino acids: CASRRRAETQYF. CDR3 bases: TGTGCCAGCCGCCGGAGGGCTGAGACCCAGTACTTC.

This clone has a single count. The chain couples TRBV19 to TRBJ1-1, with D perhaps TRBD1 (6 bases). Per the germline V gene, CDR1 is LNHDA and CDR2 is SQIVND (reference sequence). V was trimmed by 3 bases and J by 1 base, leaving 21 bases between them. The length of the CDR3 is 18 residues. The CDR3 region is CASSIHGLAGVTNTEAFF. In DNA form, the CDR3 reads TGTGCCAGTAGTATTCACGGTTTGGCAGGGGTGACGAACACTGAAGCTTTCTTT.

The V call is TRBV6-5, the J call TRBJ2-1, with 11 bases identical to TRBD2. This CDR3 contains 14 residues. Germline V CDR1 and CDR2: MNHEY, SVGAGI. Trimming at V came to 11 bases and at J to 7 bases, leaving 10 bases not matched to a gene. As DNA, the CDR3 is TGTGCCGTAGCGGGGGGGCCCCGGATAAATGAGCAGTTCTTC. Translated: CAVAGGPRINEQFF.

This clone showed up just once. This chain joins TRBV6-1 and TRBJ2-3; the match to TRBD2 covers 7 bases. The germline V gene has CDR1 MNHNS and CDR2 SASEGT. This CDR3 comprises 16 residues. J lost 5 bases, V lost 1 base, and 9 bases had no gene match. DNA of the CDR3: TGTGCCAGCAGTGAAGGAGATGGCGGGGGTGTAGATACGCAGTATTTT. It codes for CASSEGDGGGVDTQYF.